Listed below are T cell receptor beta chains from one sample, sequenced in a study of CD8 T cells in ankylosing spondylitis. A single record per CDR3 protein comes from TCRdb applying MiXCR to the 5' RACE reads. The sample consists of some 700,000 distinct CDR3 sequences, around 20% of them appearing once. Specimen: blood, either unsorted or a sorted T cell fraction (not recorded which). These receptors were taken from a male donor with ankylosing spondylitis. CDR3s leave out the opening cysteine and the closing phenylalanine or tryptophan. The order of the fields is J gene, V gene, CDR3 protein.

>TRBJ2-2|TRBV27
ASSSDYGATGELF
>TRBJ2-7|TRBV28
ASGGGLAASEQY
>TRBJ2-1|TRBV3-1
ASSHPGRNEQF
>TRBJ2-7|TRBV20-1
SADRGQYEQY
>TRBJ1-2|TRBV6-1
ASSRPIPGQGLYGYT
>TRBJ2-7|TRBV7-2
ASSSPGTVYEQY
>TRBJ1-4|TRBV28
ASSHDFGEKLF
>TRBJ2-1|TRBV7-8
ASSLYSHNEQF
>TRBJ1-2|TRBV12-3/TRBV12-4
ASSTDGDYYGYT
>TRBJ2-5|TRBV20-1
SARSDRMRETQY
>TRBJ1-1|TRBV7-9
ASRGGQLLTEAF
>TRBJ2-7|TRBV27
ASSSQGGGSYEQY
>TRBJ2-1|TRBV28
ASASGAYNEQF
>TRBJ1-6|TRBV7-2
ASSASFGYTLH
>TRBJ2-5|TRBV5-1
ASSSTGGFKETQY
>TRBJ1-1|TRBV4-1
ASSQNSDSTEAF
>TRBJ1-2|TRBV5-1
ASRPSVMYAGGYT
>TRBJ2-7|TRBV29-1
SVGGSPSYEQY
>TRBJ2-1|TRBV20-1
SARERDSYNEQF
>TRBJ2-5|TRBV2
ASIGTVPQETQY
>TRBJ2-2|TRBV6-2/TRBV6-3
ASSYSEGQGALEVGELF
>TRBJ1-6|TRBV9
ASSVEGNYNSPLH
>TRBJ2-3|TRBV7-8
ASSLRIAGRGTDTQY
>TRBJ2-7|TRBV20-1
SARDALAGSSYEQY
>TRBJ1-2|TRBV27
ASSLVGSLNYGYT
>TRBJ2-1|TRBV20-1
SASGRAVYNEQF
>TRBJ1-1|TRBV7-9
ASSTRQGGNTEAF
>TRBJ2-1|TRBV27
ASSFEGLAGDEQF
>TRBJ1-2|TRBV5-1
ASSWDGSGYGYT
>TRBJ2-7|TRBV12-3/TRBV12-4
ASSWDLSYEQY
>TRBJ1-1|TRBV4-3
ASSQHGTGGLDTEAF
>TRBJ2-7|TRBV7-3
ASSTLAGANYEQY
>TRBJ1-1|TRBV5-1
ASSNGGQVMNTEAF
>TRBJ2-1|TRBV4-3
ASSQVFGASSYNEQF
>TRBJ1-1|TRBV6-6
ATGGATNTEAF
>TRBJ2-1|TRBV6-1
ASKKGSGLASDEQF
>TRBJ2-1|TRBV18
ASSPAWSSDNEQF
>TRBJ2-7|TRBV28
ASDPGVRSYEQY
>TRBJ2-4|TRBV7-2
ASSLRTSGLAKNIQY
>TRBJ2-1|TRBV20-1
SARGKTYNEQF
>TRBJ2-5|TRBV10-3
AISEGYEELETQY
>TRBJ1-2|TRBV4-3
ASSPERTAGGYT
>TRBJ1-5|TRBV7-8
ASSFGGQGNQPQH
>TRBJ2-1|TRBV5-1
ASSLGGGGLDNEQF
>TRBJ1-3|TRBV29-1
SVEAAPGQFSGNTIY
>TRBJ2-7|TRBV20-1
SARLPTGRAYEQY
>TRBJ2-7|TRBV6-1
ASSNLPGARGEQY
>TRBJ2-7|TRBV7-2
ASSLKLTYEQY
>TRBJ1-5|TRBV20-1
SARGVQPQH
>TRBJ2-7|TRBV7-2
AVTSGPYEQY
>TRBJ2-3|TRBV4-1
ASSNREKGGTDTQY
>TRBJ2-2|TRBV11-2
ASTLTGTKNTGELF
>TRBJ1-1|TRBV5-6
ASSYQNRNTEAF
>TRBJ2-3|TRBV20-1
SASPLGQAGDTQY
>TRBJ2-2|TRBV30
AWRVGAGNTGELF
>TRBJ1-5|TRBV6-1
ASSPWDRYNQPQH
>TRBJ2-7|TRBV7-2
ASSLTNSYEQY
>TRBJ2-5|TRBV7-2
ASSPDRVNQETQY
>TRBJ2-1|TRBV5-4
ASSWGDGYNEQF